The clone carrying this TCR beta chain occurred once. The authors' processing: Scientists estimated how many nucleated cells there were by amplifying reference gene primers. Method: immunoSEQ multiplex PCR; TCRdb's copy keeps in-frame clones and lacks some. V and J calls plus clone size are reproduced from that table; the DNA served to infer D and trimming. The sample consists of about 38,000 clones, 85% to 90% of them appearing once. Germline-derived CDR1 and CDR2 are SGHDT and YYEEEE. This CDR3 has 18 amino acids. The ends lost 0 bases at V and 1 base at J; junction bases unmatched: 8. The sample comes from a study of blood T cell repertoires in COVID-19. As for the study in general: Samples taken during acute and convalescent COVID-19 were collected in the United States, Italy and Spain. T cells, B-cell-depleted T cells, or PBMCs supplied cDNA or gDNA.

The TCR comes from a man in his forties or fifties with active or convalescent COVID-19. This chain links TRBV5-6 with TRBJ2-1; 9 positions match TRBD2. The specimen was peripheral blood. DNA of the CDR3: TGTGCCAGCAGCTTGGGGCTAGCGGGGACAAAATCCTACAATGAGCAGTTCTTC. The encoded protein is CASSLGLAGTKSYNEQFF. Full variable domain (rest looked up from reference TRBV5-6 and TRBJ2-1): DAGVTQSPTHLIKTRGQQVTLRCSPKSGHDTVSWYQQALGQGPQFIFQYYEEEERQRGNFPDRFSGHQFPNYSSELNVNALLLGDSALYLCASSLGLAGTKSYNEQFFGPGTRLTVL.